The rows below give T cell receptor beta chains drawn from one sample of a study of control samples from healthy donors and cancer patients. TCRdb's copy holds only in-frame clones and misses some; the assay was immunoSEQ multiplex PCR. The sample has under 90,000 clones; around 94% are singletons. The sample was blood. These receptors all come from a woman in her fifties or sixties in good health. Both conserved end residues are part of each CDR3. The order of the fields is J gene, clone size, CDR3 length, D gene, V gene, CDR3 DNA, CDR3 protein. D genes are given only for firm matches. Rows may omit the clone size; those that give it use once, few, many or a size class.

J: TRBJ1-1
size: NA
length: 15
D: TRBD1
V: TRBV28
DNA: TGTGCCAGCAGTTTAGCGGACAGGGCAGGCACTGAAGCTTTCTTT
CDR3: CASSLADRAGTEAFF

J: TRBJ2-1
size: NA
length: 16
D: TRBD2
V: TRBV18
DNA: TGTGCCAGCTCACCTAGTAGCGGGAGGGCGATGAATGAGCAGTTCTTC
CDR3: CASSPSSGRAMNEQFF

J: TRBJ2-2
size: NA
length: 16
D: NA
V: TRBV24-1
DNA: TGTGCCACCAGTGATCCTTCGCTTAACAGGGCCGGGGAGCTGTTTTTT
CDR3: CATSDPSLNRAGELFF

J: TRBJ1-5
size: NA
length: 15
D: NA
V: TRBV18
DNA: TGTGCCAGCTCACCACTCGCCTTTAGCAATCAGCCCCAGCATTTT
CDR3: CASSPLAFSNQPQHF

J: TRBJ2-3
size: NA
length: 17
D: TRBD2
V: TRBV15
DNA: TGTGCCACCAGCGGATGGACTAGCGGGAGAGGAGCAGATACGCAGTATTTT
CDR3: CATSGWTSGRGADTQYF

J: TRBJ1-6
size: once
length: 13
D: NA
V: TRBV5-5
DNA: TGTGCCAGCAGCTTGGCCGAGGTTTCACCCCTCCACTTT
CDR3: CASSLAEVSPLHF

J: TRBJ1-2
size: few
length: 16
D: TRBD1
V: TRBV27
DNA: TGTGCCAGCAGTTTTTCGACAGGGGGAATGAACTATGGCTACACCTTC
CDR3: CASSFSTGGMNYGYTF

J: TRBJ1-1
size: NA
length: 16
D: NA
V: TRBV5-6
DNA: TGTGCCAGCAGCTTGGAAGGACTGTTGGGGAACACTGAAGCTTTCTTT
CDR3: CASSLEGLLGNTEAFF

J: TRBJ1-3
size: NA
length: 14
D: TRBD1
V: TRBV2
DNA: TGTGCCAGCAGTGAACAGGGGGCGGGAAACACCATATATTTT
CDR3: CASSEQGAGNTIYF

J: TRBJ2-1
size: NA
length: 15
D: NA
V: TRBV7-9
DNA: TGTGCCAGCAGCGGACCGGGCGGGGACTACAATGAGCAGTTCTTC
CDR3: CASSGPGGDYNEQFF